These T cell receptor beta chains were read from a single sample in a study of cytomegalovirus exposure and HLA in healthy donors. Repertoires were generated with immunoSEQ multiplex PCR, while TCRdb's copy carries only in-frame clones and drops some. The sample includes about 130,000 clones, about 79% of them seen just once. The sample consisted of PBMCs. These receptors originate from a young man in good health and CMV-seronegative. Both conserved end residues are part of each CDR3. Fields, in order: J gene, clone size, V gene, D gene, CDR3 DNA, CDR3 protein. D genes are given only for firm matches. Some rows mark clone size as missing; the rest say once, few, many or name a class of expanded clone.

j_call: TRBJ1-3
clone_size: -
v_call: TRBV2
d_call: -
cdr3_nt: TGTGCCAGCAGTGGCGGGCAGGGAAACACCATATATTTT
cdr3_aa: CASSGGQGNTIYF

j_call: TRBJ1-2
clone_size: -
v_call: TRBV28
d_call: -
cdr3_nt: TGTGCCAGCAGTGGGGCCTATGGCTACACCTTC
cdr3_aa: CASSGAYGYTF

j_call: TRBJ2-1
clone_size: -
v_call: TRBV7-2
d_call: -
cdr3_nt: TGTGCCAGCAGCTTAATCCCCCAATCAGACTACAATGAGCAGTTCTTC
cdr3_aa: CASSLIPQSDYNEQFF

j_call: TRBJ1-1
clone_size: -
v_call: TRBV19
d_call: -
cdr3_nt: TGTGCCAGTAACACCTGGCAGGGCACTGAAGCTTTCTTT
cdr3_aa: CASNTWQGTEAFF

j_call: TRBJ1-2
clone_size: -
v_call: TRBV7-6
d_call: -
cdr3_nt: TGTGCCAGCAGCCCACCCGGGGGTATCTATGGCTACACCTTC
cdr3_aa: CASSPPGGIYGYTF

j_call: TRBJ1-1
clone_size: -
v_call: TRBV30
d_call: -
cdr3_nt: TGTGCCTGGAGTGTGAACAGGCCAGAAGCTTTCTTT
cdr3_aa: CAWSVNRPEAFF

j_call: TRBJ1-5
clone_size: once
v_call: TRBV19
d_call: -
cdr3_nt: TGTGCCAGTAGTTTCCGACACCACAGTAATCAGCCCCAGCATTTT
cdr3_aa: CASSFRHHSNQPQHF

j_call: TRBJ2-3
clone_size: -
v_call: TRBV27
d_call: TRBD2
cdr3_nt: TGTGCCAGCTCTCTAGCGGGAACAGATACGCAGTATTTT
cdr3_aa: CASSLAGTDTQYF

j_call: TRBJ1-1
clone_size: -
v_call: TRBV9
d_call: -
cdr3_nt: TGTGCCAGCAGCGTCTTACAGGGTCTCGACACTGAAGCTTTCTTT
cdr3_aa: CASSVLQGLDTEAFF

j_call: TRBJ2-5
clone_size: -
v_call: TRBV18
d_call: -
cdr3_nt: TGTGCCAGCGGTCCGGGATATCAAGAGACCCAGTACTTC
cdr3_aa: CASGPGYQETQYF

j_call: TRBJ2-3
clone_size: once
v_call: TRBV11-2
d_call: -
cdr3_nt: TGTGCCAGCAGCTCCCCTTCTAAATTCACAGATACGCAGTATTTT
cdr3_aa: CASSSPSKFTDTQYF

j_call: TRBJ2-1
clone_size: -
v_call: TRBV27
d_call: -
cdr3_nt: TGTGCCAGCAGGGCGTTCGAGGGCAATGAGCAGTTCTTC
cdr3_aa: CASRAFEGNEQFF

j_call: TRBJ1-6
clone_size: -
v_call: TRBV5-1
d_call: TRBD1
cdr3_nt: TGCGCCAGCAGCCGCCAGGGGGACAGGGGTTTTCCCCTCCACTTT
cdr3_aa: CASSRQGDRGFPLHF

j_call: TRBJ1-1
clone_size: -
v_call: TRBV11-2
d_call: -
cdr3_nt: TGTGCCAGCAGCGAACTAGGGGGCACTGAAGCTTTCTTT
cdr3_aa: CASSELGGTEAFF

j_call: TRBJ2-1
clone_size: -
v_call: TRBV2
d_call: -
cdr3_nt: TGTGCCAGCAAAACACACCTTCTCTACAATGAGCAGTTCTTC
cdr3_aa: CASKTHLLYNEQFF

j_call: TRBJ1-1
clone_size: -
v_call: TRBV29-1
d_call: -
cdr3_nt: TGCAGCGTTGAGGCCACCATGAACACTGAAGCTTTCTTT
cdr3_aa: CSVEATMNTEAFF

j_call: TRBJ2-3
clone_size: once
v_call: TRBV7-8
d_call: TRBD2
cdr3_nt: TGTGCCAGCAGCACCTACTTAGCGGGAGATACGCAGTATTTT
cdr3_aa: CASSTYLAGDTQYF

j_call: TRBJ2-5
clone_size: few
v_call: TRBV9
d_call: TRBD2
cdr3_nt: TGTGCCAGCAGCGCCCAAGGACTAGCGGACCAAGAGACCCAGTACTTC
cdr3_aa: CASSAQGLADQETQYF

j_call: TRBJ2-2
clone_size: -
v_call: TRBV9
d_call: -
cdr3_nt: TGTGCCAGCAGCCCAAGGCAGGGATCGGGCGGGGAGCTGTTTTTT
cdr3_aa: CASSPRQGSGGELFF

j_call: TRBJ2-6
clone_size: -
v_call: TRBV5-4
d_call: -
cdr3_nt: TGTGCCAGCAGCCAAGATAGCGGCTCTGGGGCCAACGTCCTGACTTTC
cdr3_aa: CASSQDSGSGANVLTF

j_call: TRBJ2-6
clone_size: -
v_call: TRBV19
d_call: -
cdr3_nt: TGTGCCAGTAGTGCCTGGACTATCTACTCTGGGGCCAACGTCCTGACTTTC
cdr3_aa: CASSAWTIYSGANVLTF

j_call: TRBJ1-2
clone_size: -
v_call: TRBV30
d_call: -
cdr3_nt: TGTGCCTGGAGCCTAGCAGGGGACTATGGCTACACCTTC
cdr3_aa: CAWSLAGDYGYTF

j_call: TRBJ1-5
clone_size: -
v_call: TRBV25-1
d_call: -
cdr3_nt: TGTGCCAGCAGACCCCGGGGGGATAGCAATCAGCCCCAGCATTTT
cdr3_aa: CASRPRGDSNQPQHF

j_call: TRBJ2-7
clone_size: once
v_call: TRBV6-1
d_call: TRBD2
cdr3_nt: TGTGCCAGCAGAGGGACTAGCGGGGCCGGCGAGCAGTACTTC
cdr3_aa: CASRGTSGAGEQYF

j_call: TRBJ2-2
clone_size: -
v_call: TRBV7-2
d_call: TRBD2
cdr3_nt: TGTGCCAGCAGCCTGAGCGGGAGGAACACCGGGGAGCTGTTTTTT
cdr3_aa: CASSLSGRNTGELFF

j_call: TRBJ1-1
clone_size: -
v_call: TRBV5-8
d_call: TRBD1
cdr3_nt: TGTGCCAGCCAGACAGGGGGTAATTTGAACACTGAAGCTTTCTTT
cdr3_aa: CASQTGGNLNTEAFF

j_call: TRBJ2-2
clone_size: -
v_call: TRBV28
d_call: -
cdr3_nt: TGTGCCAGCAGTCTCCCGTCGGGAAGCGGGGAGCTGTTTTTT
cdr3_aa: CASSLPSGSGELFF

j_call: TRBJ2-2
clone_size: -
v_call: TRBV13
d_call: TRBD2
cdr3_nt: TGTGCCGGGACACAGAGGGGGGGGGCTAGCGGGAGTTCTCACACCGGGGAGCTGTTTTTT
cdr3_aa: CAGTQRGGASGSSHTGELFF

j_call: TRBJ2-3
clone_size: few
v_call: TRBV2
d_call: -
cdr3_nt: TGTGCCAGCAGTGAAGCGCTCGGGAGTGGCTCAGATACGCAGTATTTT
cdr3_aa: CASSEALGSGSDTQYF

j_call: TRBJ1-6
clone_size: -
v_call: TRBV10-3
d_call: TRBD1
cdr3_nt: TGTGCCATCAGTGAGTCGACGGGGACAGGAGATAATTCACCCCTCCACTTT
cdr3_aa: CAISESTGTGDNSPLHF

j_call: TRBJ2-2
clone_size: once
v_call: TRBV5-1
d_call: TRBD1
cdr3_nt: TGCGCCAGCAGCTCCCCGACAGGGGCGACCACCGGGGAGCTGTTTTTT
cdr3_aa: CASSSPTGATTGELFF

j_call: TRBJ2-2
clone_size: few
v_call: TRBV7-2
d_call: TRBD2
cdr3_nt: TGTGCCAGCAGCTTAGCGACTAGCCCCGGACTAGCGGGAAACACCGGGGAGCTGTTTTTT
cdr3_aa: CASSLATSPGLAGNTGELFF

j_call: TRBJ2-1
clone_size: -
v_call: TRBV2
d_call: -
cdr3_nt: TGTGCCAGCAGACGGGAAAGCGAGCAGTTCTTC
cdr3_aa: CASRRESEQFF

j_call: TRBJ2-1
clone_size: -
v_call: TRBV7-3
d_call: -
cdr3_nt: TGTGCCAGCAGCTTTAGCGGAAGCACCTACAATGAGCAGTTCTTC
cdr3_aa: CASSFSGSTYNEQFF

j_call: TRBJ2-1
clone_size: -
v_call: TRBV7-6
d_call: TRBD2
cdr3_nt: TGTGCCAGCAGCCCCCGATCGGCGGGAGGGGGGGTTGAGCAGTTCTTC
cdr3_aa: CASSPRSAGGGVEQFF

j_call: TRBJ2-7
clone_size: -
v_call: TRBV13
d_call: -
cdr3_nt: TGTGCCAGCAGGTCCACCCCAGATCCATACGAGCAGTACTTC
cdr3_aa: CASRSTPDPYEQYF

j_call: TRBJ2-5
clone_size: -
v_call: TRBV7-9
d_call: -
cdr3_nt: TGTGCCAGCAGCCAACGGGAGTCCGGGACCCAGTACTTC
cdr3_aa: CASSQRESGTQYF

j_call: TRBJ2-3
clone_size: few
v_call: TRBV6-1
d_call: TRBD1
cdr3_nt: TGTGCGACGCAAGACAGGGTGAGCACAGATACGCAGTATTTT
cdr3_aa: CATQDRVSTDTQYF

j_call: TRBJ2-7
clone_size: -
v_call: TRBV4-1
d_call: TRBD1
cdr3_nt: TGCGCCAGCAGCCAAGTACAGGGGAGCTACGAGCAGTACTTC
cdr3_aa: CASSQVQGSYEQYF

j_call: TRBJ2-1
clone_size: -
v_call: TRBV4-2
d_call: -
cdr3_nt: TGTGCCAGCAGCCGAAGGGGTGGGCTGGATGAGCAGTTCTTC
cdr3_aa: CASSRRGGLDEQFF

j_call: TRBJ1-5
clone_size: -
v_call: TRBV30
d_call: -
cdr3_nt: TGTGCCTGGAGTGGTCTCAGGGGCCAGCCCCAGCATTTT
cdr3_aa: CAWSGLRGQPQHF

j_call: TRBJ1-1
clone_size: -
v_call: TRBV7-9
d_call: -
cdr3_nt: TGTGCCAGCAGCTTAATGCAGGAAAACACTGAAGCTTTCTTT
cdr3_aa: CASSLMQENTEAFF